This T cell receptor (beta chain) was recorded in a study of blood T cell repertoires in COVID-19. Study information: The United States, Italy and Spain provided the acute and convalescent COVID-19 samples. T cells, B-cell-depleted T cells, or PBMCs supplied cDNA or gDNA.

Some clones are missing from TCRdb's copy, which holds only in-frame ones; the method was immunoSEQ multiplex PCR. Counted here are a few hundred thousand clones, around 85% occurring once; the ten biggest clones make up approximately 2%. Recovery among Cohort 3 donors was established by two negative PCRs, clearance, or symptom resolution. This sequence originates from a woman between 45 and 60 years old who had recovered from COVID-19. The sample consisted of PBMCs or T cells enriched from blood (not recorded which).

CDR3 sequence: CASSIGGVNTGELFF. CDR3 DNA sequence: TGTGCCAGCAGTATAGGGGGGGTCAACACCGGGGAGCTGTTTTTT. The V call is TRBV6-5, the J call TRBJ2-2; a possible D gene is TRBD2 (7 bases). Germline-derived CDR1 and CDR2 are MNHEY and SVGAGI. The V end lost 5 bases, the J end lost 2 bases, and 12 bases lay between the germline ends. This CDR3 contains 15 residues.